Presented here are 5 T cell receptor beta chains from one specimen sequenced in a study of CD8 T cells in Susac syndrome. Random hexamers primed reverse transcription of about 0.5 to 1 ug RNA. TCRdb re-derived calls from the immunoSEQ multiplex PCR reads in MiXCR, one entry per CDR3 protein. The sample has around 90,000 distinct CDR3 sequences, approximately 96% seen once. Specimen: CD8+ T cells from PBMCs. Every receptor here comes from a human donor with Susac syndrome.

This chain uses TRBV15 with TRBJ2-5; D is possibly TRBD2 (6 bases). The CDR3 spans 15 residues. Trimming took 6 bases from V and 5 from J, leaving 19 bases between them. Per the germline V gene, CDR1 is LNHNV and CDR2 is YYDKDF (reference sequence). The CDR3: CATRWTLAKVETQYF. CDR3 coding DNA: TGTGCCACCAGGTGGACGCTAGCGAAGGTGGAGACCCAGTACTTC.

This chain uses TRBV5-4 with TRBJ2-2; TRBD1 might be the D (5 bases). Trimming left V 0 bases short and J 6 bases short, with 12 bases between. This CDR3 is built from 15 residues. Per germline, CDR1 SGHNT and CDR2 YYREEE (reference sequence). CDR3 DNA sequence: TGTGCCAGCAGCTTGGAGCAGGGCAGCGCCGGGGAGCTGTTTTTT. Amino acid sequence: CASSLEQGSAGELFF.

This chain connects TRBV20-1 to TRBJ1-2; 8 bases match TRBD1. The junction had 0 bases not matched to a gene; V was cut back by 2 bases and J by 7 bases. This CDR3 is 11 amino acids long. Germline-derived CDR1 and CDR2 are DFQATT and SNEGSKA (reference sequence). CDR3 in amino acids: CSARQGAGYTF. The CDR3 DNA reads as TGCAGTGCTAGACAGGGGGCTGGCTACACCTTC.

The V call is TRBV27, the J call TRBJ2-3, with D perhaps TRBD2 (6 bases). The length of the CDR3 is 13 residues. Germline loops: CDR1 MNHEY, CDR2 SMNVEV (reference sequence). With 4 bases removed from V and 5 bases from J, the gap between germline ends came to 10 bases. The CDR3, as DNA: TGTGCCAGCAGTTGGGGAGCGGGAGATACGCAGTATTTT. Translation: CASSWGAGDTQYF.

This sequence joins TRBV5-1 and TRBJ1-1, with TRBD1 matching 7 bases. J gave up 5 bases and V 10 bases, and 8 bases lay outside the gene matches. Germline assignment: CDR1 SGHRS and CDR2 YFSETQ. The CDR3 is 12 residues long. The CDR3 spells CASGGLGTEAFF. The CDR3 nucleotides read TGCGCCTCAGGGGGTCTGGGGACTGAAGCTTTCTTT.